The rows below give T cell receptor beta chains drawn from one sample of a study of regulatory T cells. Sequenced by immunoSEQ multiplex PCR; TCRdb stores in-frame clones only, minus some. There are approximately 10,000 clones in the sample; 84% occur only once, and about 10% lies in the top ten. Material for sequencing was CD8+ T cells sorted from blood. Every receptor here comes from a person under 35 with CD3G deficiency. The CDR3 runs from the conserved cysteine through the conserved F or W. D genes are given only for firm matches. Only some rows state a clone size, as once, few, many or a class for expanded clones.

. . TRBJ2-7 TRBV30 TGTGCCTGGAGGGGCGGGGGCCTTACAACCTACGAGCAGTACTTC CAWRGGGLTTYEQYF
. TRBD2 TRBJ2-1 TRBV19 TGTGCCACCTCAGGGTCAGCGGGAGTTGAGCAGTTCTTC CATSGSAGVEQFF
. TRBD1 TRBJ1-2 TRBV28 TGTGCCAGCAGGAAAGGGGGCGCGTATGGCTACACCTTC CASRKGGAYGYTF
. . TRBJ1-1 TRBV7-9 TGTGCCAGCCGGGCGGCGGGGGCGTACACTGAAGCTTTCTTT CASRAAGAYTEAFF
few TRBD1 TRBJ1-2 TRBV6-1 TGTGTGACAGGGAACTATGGCTACACCTTC CVTGNYGYTF
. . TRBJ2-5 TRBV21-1 TGTGCCAGCGCCACAGGTAGGGAAGAGACCCAGTACTTC CASATGREETQYF
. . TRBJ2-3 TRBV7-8 TGTGCCAGCAGCTTAGAAGGGACTTTCACAGATACGCAGTATTTT CASSLEGTFTDTQYF
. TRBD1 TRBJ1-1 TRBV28 TGTGCCAGCAGAGGGACAGGGGGCAGGACTGAAGCTTTCTTT CASRGTGGRTEAFF
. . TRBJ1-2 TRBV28 TGTGCCAGCAGCCAGTCCTATTACAAGGGCGGCTACACCTTC CASSQSYYKGGYTF
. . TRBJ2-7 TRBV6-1 TGTGCCAGCAGTGAAGTTCAGTCCTACGAGCAGTACTTC CASSEVQSYEQYF
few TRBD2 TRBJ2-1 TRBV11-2 TGTGCCAGCAGCTTAGGAGGGAGGGGTCGAGATGAGCAGTTCTTC CASSLGGRGRDEQFF
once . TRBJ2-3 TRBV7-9 TGTGCCAGCAGCTTAGGCAGGGATACGCAGTATTTT CASSLGRDTQYF
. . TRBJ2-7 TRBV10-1 TGCGCCAGCAGTGAGCTGGGCGCGGGGACACCTGACTACGAGCAGTACTTC CASSELGAGTPDYEQYF
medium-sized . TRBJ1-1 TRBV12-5 TGTGCTAGTGCAAGCAGCTTGAACACTGAAGCTTTCTTT CASASSLNTEAFF
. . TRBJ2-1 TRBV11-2 TGTGCCAGCAGCTTAGGAGGGGGGGGCTCCTACAATGAGCAGTTCTTC CASSLGGGGSYNEQFF
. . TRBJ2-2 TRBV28 TGTGCCAGCAGTTTACTAACGGGGAATGGGGCCGGGGAGCTGTTTTTT CASSLLTGNGAGELFF
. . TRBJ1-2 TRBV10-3 TGTGCCAGCCAGGACGGGTCCTATGGCTACACCTTC CASQDGSYGYTF
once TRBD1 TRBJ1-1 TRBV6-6 TGTGCCAGCAGTATGGGGACAGGCCTTTTGACTGAAGCTTTCTTT CASSMGTGLLTEAFF
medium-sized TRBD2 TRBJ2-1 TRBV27 TGTGCCAGCAGTGCGGCTAGCGGGAGGAGGCAGTTCTTC CASSAASGRRQFF
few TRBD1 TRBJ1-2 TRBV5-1 TGCGCCAGCAGCCCTAACGGACAGGACTACACCTTC CASSPNGQDYTF
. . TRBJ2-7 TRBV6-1 TGTGCCAGCAGTCCGTCCGGGTCCTTCTACGAGCAGTACTTC CASSPSGSFYEQYF
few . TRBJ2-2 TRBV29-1 TGCAGCGTTGAAGCCCGGGGACACGGCGGGGAGCTGTTTTTT CSVEARGHGGELFF
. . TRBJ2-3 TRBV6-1 TGTGCCAGCAGTGACTACACAGATACGCAGTATTTT CASSDYTDTQYF
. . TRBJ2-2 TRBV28 TGTGCCAGCAGTCTGCCTGACGTCACCGGGGAGCTGTTTTTT CASSLPDVTGELFF
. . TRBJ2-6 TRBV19 TGTGCCAGTAGTCCTGGACTTGCTGGGGCCAACGTCCTGACTTTC CASSPGLAGANVLTF
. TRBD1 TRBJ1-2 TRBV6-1 TGTGCCAGCGGAATATGGACAGGGTCCTATGGCTACACCTTC CASGIWTGSYGYTF
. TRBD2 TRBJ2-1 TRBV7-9 TGTGCCAGCAGCGGGGGCCGGCGGGAGGGGAAAAATGAGCAGTTCTTC CASSGGRREGKNEQFF
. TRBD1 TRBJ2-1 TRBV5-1 TGCGCCAGCGGACTGGGACAGGGGTTGAGGGAGCAGTTCTTC CASGLGQGLREQFF
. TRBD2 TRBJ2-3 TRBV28 TGTGCCAGCAGTCGCCTCATAGCGGGTAGGGCAGATACGCAGTATTTT CASSRLIAGRADTQYF
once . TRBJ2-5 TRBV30 TGTGCCTGGAGTGTAGCGGGACAGAGGGAGCAGTACTTC CAWSVAGQREQYF
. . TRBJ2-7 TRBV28 TGTGCCAGCAGTTTTGTTAGCAGGACTTACGAGCAGTACTTC CASSFVSRTYEQYF
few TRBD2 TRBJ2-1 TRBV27 TGTGCCAGCAGTGTAGCGGGGGGGCCCGGCAATGAGCAGTTCTTC CASSVAGGPGNEQFF
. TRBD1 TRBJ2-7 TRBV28 TGTGCCAGCAGTCCGGTACGGACAGGGGGCTACGAGCAGTACTTC CASSPVRTGGYEQYF
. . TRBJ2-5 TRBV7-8 TGTGCCAGCAGCTCCGGATCTGAGGCGGCGGAGACCCAGTACTTC CASSSGSEAAETQYF
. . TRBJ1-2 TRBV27 TGTGCCAGCAGTTTATTGGCCACTTATGGCTACACCTTC CASSLLATYGYTF
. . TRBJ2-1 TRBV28 TGTGCCAGCAGTTTATGGAGGGAGGTTATAGCTAATGAGCAGTTCTTC CASSLWREVIANEQFF
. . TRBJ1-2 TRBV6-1 TGTGCCAGCAGTGACTGGCCCAGGGACGGTTATGGCTACACCTTC CASSDWPRDGYGYTF
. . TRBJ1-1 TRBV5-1 TGCGCCAGCAGCTTGTATGGGGGTAACACTGAAGCTTTCTTT CASSLYGGNTEAFF
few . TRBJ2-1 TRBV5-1 TGCGCCAGCAGCTTGGAAGCGGACTCCTACAATGAGCAGTTCTTC CASSLEADSYNEQFF
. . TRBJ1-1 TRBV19 TGTGCCAGTAGGCACTCGGGCACTGAAGCTTTCTTT CASRHSGTEAFF
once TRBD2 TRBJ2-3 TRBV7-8 TGTGCCAGCAGCTTGGGACTAGCGGGGCCCCAGGGTACGCAGTATTTT CASSLGLAGPQGTQYF
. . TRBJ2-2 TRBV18 TGTGCCAGCTCACCGGATTCCGGGGAGCTGTTTTTT CASSPDSGELFF
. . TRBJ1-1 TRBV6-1 TGTGCCAGCAGTGCAACCGGACGGTTAAACACTGAAGCTTTCTTT CASSATGRLNTEAFF
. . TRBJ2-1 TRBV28 TGTGCCAGCAGTTTAATAAGGGGCAATGAGCAGTTCTTC CASSLIRGNEQFF
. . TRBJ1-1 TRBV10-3 TGTGCCATCAGTGAGTCGACACAGTTGAACACTGAAGCTTTCTTT CAISESTQLNTEAFF
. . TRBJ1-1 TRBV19 TGTGCCAGTAGTCCCATGGTGAACACTGAAGCTTTCTTT CASSPMVNTEAFF
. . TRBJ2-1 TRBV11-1 TGTGCCAGCAGCTTGGGGGAGTACAATGAGCAGTTCTTC CASSLGEYNEQFF
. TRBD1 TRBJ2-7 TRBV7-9 TGTGCCAGCAGCTATCCAGGGGGCGACGAGCAGTACTTC CASSYPGGDEQYF
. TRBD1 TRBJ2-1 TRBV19 TGTGCCAGTAGTGTCGGGACAGGGAACAATGAGCAGTTCTTC CASSVGTGNNEQFF
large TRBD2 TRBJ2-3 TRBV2 TGTGCCAGCAGTGCCACGATTGCGGGGGGTTACCCCAGGAATACGCAGTATTTT CASSATIAGGYPRNTQYF
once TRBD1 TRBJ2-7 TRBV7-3 TGTGCCAGCAGCTCTCGGACAGGGGCGCTGGGCTACGAGCAGTACTTC CASSSRTGALGYEQYF
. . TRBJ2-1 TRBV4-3 TGCGCCAGCAGCCCCCCCCCTAGGTGGCGGGGTTCCTACAATGAGCAGTTCTTC CASSPPPRWRGSYNEQFF